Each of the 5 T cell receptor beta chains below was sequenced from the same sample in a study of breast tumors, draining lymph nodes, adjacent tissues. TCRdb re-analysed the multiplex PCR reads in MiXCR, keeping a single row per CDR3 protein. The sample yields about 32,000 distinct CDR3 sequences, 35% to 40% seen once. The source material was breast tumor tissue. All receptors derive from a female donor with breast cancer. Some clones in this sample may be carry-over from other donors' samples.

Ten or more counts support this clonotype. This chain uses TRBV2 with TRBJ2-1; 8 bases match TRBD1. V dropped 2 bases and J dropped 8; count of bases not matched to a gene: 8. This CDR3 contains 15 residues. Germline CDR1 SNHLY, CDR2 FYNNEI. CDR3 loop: CASSEMIDRGYEQFF. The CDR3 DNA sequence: TGTGCCAGCAGTGAAATGATTGACAGGGGCTATGAGCAGTTCTTC.

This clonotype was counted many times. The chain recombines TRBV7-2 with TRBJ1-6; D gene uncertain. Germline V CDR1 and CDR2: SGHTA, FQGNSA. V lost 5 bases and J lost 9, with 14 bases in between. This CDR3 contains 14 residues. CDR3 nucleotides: TGTGCCAGCAGCCCCAGACCGCATGGTTCACCCCTCCACTTT. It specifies CASSPRPHGSPLHF.

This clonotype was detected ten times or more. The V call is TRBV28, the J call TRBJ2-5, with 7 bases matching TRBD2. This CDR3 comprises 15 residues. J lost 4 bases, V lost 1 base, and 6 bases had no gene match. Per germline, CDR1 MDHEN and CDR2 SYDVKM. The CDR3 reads CASSLYWGGGETQYF. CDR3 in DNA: TGTGCCAGCAGTTTATATTGGGGGGGAGGAGAGACCCAGTACTTC. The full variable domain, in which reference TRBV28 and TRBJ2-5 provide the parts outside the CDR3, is DVKVTQSSRYLVKRTGEKVFLECVQDMDHENMFWYRQDPGLGLRLIYFSYDVKMKEKGDIPEGYSVSREKKERFSLILESASTNQTSMYLCASSLYWGGGETQYFGPGTRLLVL.

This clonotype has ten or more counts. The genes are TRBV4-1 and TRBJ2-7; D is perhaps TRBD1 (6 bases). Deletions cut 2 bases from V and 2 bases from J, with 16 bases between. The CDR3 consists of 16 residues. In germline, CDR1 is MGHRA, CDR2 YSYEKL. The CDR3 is CASSQPSGTRTYEQYF. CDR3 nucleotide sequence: TGCGCCAGCAGCCAACCCTCCGGGACACGCACCTACGAGCAGTACTTC.

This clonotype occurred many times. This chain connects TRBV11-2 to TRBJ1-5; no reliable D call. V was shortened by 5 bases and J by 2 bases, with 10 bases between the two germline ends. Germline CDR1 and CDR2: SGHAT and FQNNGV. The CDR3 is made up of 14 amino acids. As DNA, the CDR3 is TGTGCCAGCAGCCTCCCCGGGGGCAATCAGCCCCAGCATTTT. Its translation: CASSLPGGNQPQHF. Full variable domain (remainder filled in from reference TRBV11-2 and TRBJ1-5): EAGVAQSPRYKIIEKRQSVAFWCNPISGHATLYWYQQILGQGPKLLIQFQNNGVVDDSQLPKDRFSAERLKGVDSTLKIQPAKLEDSAVYLCASSLPGGNQPQHFGDGTRLSIL.